The T cell receptor (beta chain) described here comes from a study of identical twins. This clonotype was observed at least ten times. Its cognate antigen is unknown. TCRdb re-analysed the 5' RACE reads in MiXCR, keeping a single row per CDR3 protein. In the table there are about 240,000 distinct CDR3 sequences, 12% of which are singletons. Study-wide findings and caveats: A partial confounding effect on zero-insertion analyses could come from invariant MAIT and iNKT cells. The study found weaker excess twin sharing in beta out-of-frame sequences. Some out-of-frame alpha sequences were shared by twins, and these showed excess low generation probability.

Trimming removed 7 bases at V and 1 base at J, with 14 bases between. Germline-derived CDR1 and CDR2 are SGHRS and YFSETQ. The CDR3 length is 14 residues. The data also belong to a second study, concerning yellow fever vaccine responses in identical twins. This second report adds: Reportedly, the response of twins' T cells to the vaccine seemed partly convergent, partly personalized.

Sequencing was performed on memory (CD45RO+) T cells sorted from blood. J is TRBJ1-1 and V is TRBV5-1; possibly TRBD1 for D (6 bases). The source is a woman younger than 30 in good health. In DNA, the CDR3 is TGCGCCAGCCAGGGGAACGGGAGGAACACTGAAGCTTTCTTT. Translated, it gives CASQGNGRNTEAFF.